A single sample gave rise to the 27 T cell receptor beta chains below, sequenced in a study of shared clonotypes between healthy human individuals. TCRdb's copy holds only in-frame clones and misses some; the assay was immunoSEQ multiplex PCR. Counted here are 470,000 or so clones, approximately 81% occurring once; the ten biggest clones make up about an eighth. What was sequenced was PBMCs. These TCRs come from a woman in her thirties or forties in good health. Some clones in this sample may be carry-over from other donors' samples.

This clone appeared once. The V call is TRBV5-1, the J call TRBJ1-2, with TRBD1 as a possible D gene (5 bases). From germline, CDR1 is SGHRS and CDR2 YFSETQ. This CDR3 is 13 amino acids long. V shed 3 bases and J shed 9 bases, with 15 bases lying between them. The CDR3 bases are TGCGCCAGCAGCTCCACAGGAGTAGATAGCTACACCTTC. Translating gives CASSSTGVDSYTF.

The chain links TRBV18 to TRBJ1-2; 7 positions agree with TRBD1. CDR3 length equals 17 residues. Germline V CDR1 and CDR2: KGHSH, LQKENI. The J segment lost 2 bases and the V segment lost 3 bases, leaving 12 bases of the junction unmatched. The CDR3 is CASSPGTPKGANYGYTF. CDR3 DNA: TGTGCCAGCTCACCTGGAACCCCAAAGGGGGCGAACTATGGCTACACCTTC.

As concerns this clone: Given a far larger clone just one base away, this is likely a sequencing read error. The CDR3 sequence: CAISTHRGSYGYTF. CDR3 in DNA: TGTGCCATCAGCACCCACCGAGGCAGCTATGGCTACACCTTC. The chain recombines TRBV9 with TRBJ1-2; no firm D call. The CDR3 is 14 residues long. Germline V gives CDR1 SGDLS, CDR2 YYNGEE. The whole variable domain, remainder taken from reference TRBV9 and TRBJ1-2, is DSGVTQTPKHLITATGQRVTLRCSPRSGDLSVYWYQQSLDQGLQFLIQYYNGEERAKGNILERFSAQQFPDLHSELNLSSLELGDSALYFCAISTHRGSYGYTFGSGTRLTVV.

This chain joins TRBV11-2 and TRBJ2-3; D uncertain. Trimming removed 5 bases from V and 4 bases from J, with 10 bases in between. This CDR3 comprises 13 residues. In germline, CDR1 is SGHAT, CDR2 FQNNGV. CDR3 nucleotide sequence: TGTGCCAGCAGCATTTGGACCGCAGATACGCAGTATTTT. Amino acids: CASSIWTADTQYF.

J is TRBJ2-3 and V is TRBV5-1, with TRBD2 as a possible D gene (5 bases). This CDR3 region has 15 residues. Trimming cost V 2 bases and J 5 bases, with 15 bases left between them. Germline V gene lookup returns CDR1 SGHRS and CDR2 YFSETQ. The CDR3 region has the DNA TGCGCCAGCAGCTTAAACGGAGGTTTTGTAGATACGCAGTATTTT. This codes for CASSLNGGFVDTQYF.

This chain connects TRBV7-7 to TRBJ2-5, with a tentative D call TRBD1 (5 bases). Germline V CDR1 and CDR2: SSHAT, FNYEAQ (reference sequence). CDR3 size: 16 residues. V lost 3 bases and J lost 5, with 19 bases in between. The CDR3 loop is CASSFARAKGLETQYF. CDR3 nucleotides: TGTGCCAGCAGCTTCGCCCGGGCCAAGGGGCTTGAGACCCAGTACTTC. The entire variable domain, with the rest obtained from reference TRBV7-7 and TRBJ2-5, is as follows: GAGVSQSPRYKVTKRGQDVTLRCDPISSHATLYWYQQALGQGPEFLTYFNYEAQPDKSGLPSDRFSAERPEGSISTLTIQRTEQRDSAMYRCASSFARAKGLETQYFGPGTRLLVL.

The chain has TRBV18 and TRBJ2-3; no firm D call. From germline, CDR1 is KGHSH and CDR2 LQKENI. The germline V and J ends were trimmed by 3 bases and 4 bases, with 5 bases remaining between them. This CDR3 contains 12 residues. CDR3 in DNA: TGTGCCAGCTCACCTAGAGCAGATACGCAGTATTTT. The encoded protein is CASSPRADTQYF. Complete variable domain (other parts from reference TRBV18 and TRBJ2-3): NAGVMQNPRHLVRRRGQEARLRCSPMKGHSHVYWYRQLPEEGLKFMVYLQKENIIDESGMPKERFSAEFPKEGPSILRIQQVVRGDSAAYFCASSPRADTQYFGPGTRLTVL.

V is TRBV5-1 and J is TRBJ2-5; 9 positions match TRBD2. Per germline, CDR1 SGHRS and CDR2 YFSETQ. This CDR3 is built from 13 residues. V shed 7 bases, J shed 4 bases, and the junction held 5 bases outside the gene matches. CDR3 nucleotides: TGCGCCAGCGGGCGGGAGGGGCGAGAGACCCAGTACTTC. This sequence encodes CASGREGRETQYF.

The V gene is TRBV19, the J gene TRBJ2-4; no firm D call. This CDR3 contains 12 residues. CDR1 and CDR2 (germline): LNHDA, SQIVND (reference sequence). V lost 3 bases and J lost 7, with 7 bases in between. Here the CDR3 DNA reads TGTGCCAGTAGTATCGATTTGAACATTCAGTACTTC. Protein sequence: CASSIDLNIQYF.

This sequence joins TRBV16 and TRBJ2-1, with 9 bases matching TRBD1. CDR3 length: 18 residues. The germline gives CDR1 KGHSY, CDR2 FQNENV. V was pared by 0 bases and J by 0 bases, with 6 bases of the junction left unmatched. The CDR3 protein is CASSQSATGGFSYNEQFF. In nucleotides, the CDR3 is TGTGCCAGCAGCCAATCGGCGACAGGGGGTTTCTCCTACAATGAGCAGTTCTTC.

There are a few counts of this clone. The chain links TRBV19 to TRBJ1-5, with D perhaps matching TRBD1 (5 bases). This CDR3 is built from 15 residues. Germline V gene lookup returns CDR1 LNHDA and CDR2 SQIVND (reference sequence). V was trimmed by 0 bases and J by 9 bases, leaving 15 bases between them. For the CDR3, the DNA is TGTGCCAGTAGTATAGATCGCGGGGCCGGTCTGCCCCAGCATTTT. Encoded protein: CASSIDRGAGLPQHF.

Remarks on this clone: This is likely an artifact of a read error, given a far larger clone one base away. Other DNA sequences in this specimen translate into the identical CDR3. The J gene is TRBJ1-1, the V gene TRBV6-1, with D possibly TRBD1 on 5 matching bases. This CDR3 has 13 residues. Germline-derived CDR1 and CDR2 are MNHNS and SASEGT. CDR3 coding DNA: TGTGCTAGCAGCGCAGGGAAGAACACTGAAGCTTTCTTT. It translates to CASSAGKNTEAFF.

As to this clone: A single base is all that separates this from a far larger clone, so a read error is likely. The chain combines TRBV11-2 with TRBJ2-7, with D perhaps matching TRBD2 (8 bases). Per the germline V gene, CDR1 is SGHAT and CDR2 is FQNNGV. There are 14 residues in the CDR3. CDR3: CTSSLAGQWAPQYF. Here the CDR3 DNA reads TGTACCAGCAGCTTAGCGGGACAGTGGGCTCCGCAGTACTTC. Full variable domain (outside the CDR3, taken from reference TRBV11-2 and TRBJ2-7): EAGVAQSPRYKIIEKRQSVAFWCNPISGHATLYWYQQILGQGPKLLIQFQNNGVVDDSQLPKDRFSAERLKGVDSTLKIQPAKLEDSAVYLCTSSLAGQWAPQYFGPGTRLTVT.

Concerning this clone: Other DNA sequences in this sample translate to the same CDR3. The rearrangement uses TRBV18 and TRBJ2-5, with D possibly matching TRBD1 (6 bases). Germline loops: CDR1 KGHSH, CDR2 LQKENI. V lost 0 bases and J 5 bases, leaving 7 bases between the germline ends. The CDR3 spans 13 residues. The CDR3 sequence: CASSPPQGETQYF. CDR3 nucleotide sequence: TGTGCCAGCTCACCACCGCAGGGGGAGACCCAGTACTTC.

This sequence joins TRBV28 and TRBJ2-5; the match to TRBD2 covers 8 bases. Losses at the gene ends were 1 base for V and 2 bases for J; bases not matched to a gene: 15. CDR1 and CDR2 from the germline V gene are MDHEN and SYDVKM. This CDR3 comprises 19 residues. CDR3 DNA: TGTGCCAGCAGTTTATTCAGCGGGGGAGGGAGGTTCGGGCAAGAGACCCAGTACTTC. It yields the protein CASSLFSGGGRFGQETQYF.

In regard to this clone: A single base is all that separates this from a far larger clone, so a read error is likely. At the DNA level, this CDR3 is encoded by other sequences in the same sample as well. This chain uses TRBV25-1 with TRBJ2-2, with D maybe TRBD1 (5 bases). This CDR3 has 16 amino acids. Germline CDR1 reads MGHDK; CDR2 reads SYGVNS. CDR3 nucleotide sequence: TGTGCCAGTAGTGATTTATCAGGACATAACGCCGGGGAGCTGTTTTTT. Translated: CASSDLSGHNAGELFF.

The chain is built from TRBV29-1 and TRBJ2-7, with D perhaps TRBD1 (5 bases). Germline-derived CDR1 and CDR2 are SQVTM and ANQGSEA. The V gene lost 5 bases and the J gene lost 5 bases, with 16 bases spanning the gap. The CDR3 runs to 13 residues. The CDR3 sequence is CSVRVFTGDEQYF. The CDR3 coding sequence is TGCAGCGTTCGGGTATTTACAGGTGACGAGCAGTACTTC.

Concerning this clone: Given a much more abundant clone one base away, this may be a read error. The chain joins TRBV11-2 to TRBJ2-5; D perhaps matches TRBD2 (6 bases). CDR1 is SGHAT, CDR2 FQNNGV, per germline. This CDR3 comprises 16 residues. Deletions cut 5 bases from V and 3 bases from J, with 19 bases between. The CDR3 sequence is CASSHVWWGDKETQYF. CDR3 bases: TGTGCCAGCAGCCATGTGTGGTGGGGGGATAAAGAGACCCAGTACTTC.

This chain links TRBV5-6 with TRBJ2-2; TRBD1 matches at 9 bases. The CDR3 has 15 residues. Trimming at V came to 0 bases and at J to 4 bases, leaving 1 base not matched to a gene. Germline V gene sequence: CDR1 SGHDT, CDR2 YYEEEE. DNA of the CDR3: TGTGCCAGCAGCTTGGGGGACAGGGTCACCGGGGAGCTGTTTTTT. This gives the protein CASSLGDRVTGELFF.

This sequence joins TRBV27 and TRBJ1-1; TRBD1 might be the D (5 bases). From germline, CDR1 is MNHEY and CDR2 SMNVEV (reference sequence). Trimming took 6 bases from V and 5 from J, leaving 7 bases between them. This CDR3 comprises 11 residues. The DNA of the CDR3 is TGTGCCAGCAGGGGGCGGACTGAAGCTTTCTTT. Its translation is CASRGRTEAFF.

Note on this clone: A far larger clone is off by one base, so a read error is likely. The same CDR3 arises from other DNA sequences in this sample as well. The V and J genes are TRBV11-2 and TRBJ2-7; D gene unclear. CDR3 length equals 15 residues. CDR1 is SGHAT and CDR2 is FQNNGV in the germline V gene. The CDR3 spells CASSLISGLSYEQYF. The CDR3, as DNA: TGTGCCAGCAGCTTAATATCTGGTTTATCCTATGAGCAGTACTTC.

Details on this clone: A far larger clone lies a single base away; this is likely a read error. This chain joins TRBV6-5 and TRBJ2-2; D tentatively reads TRBD1 or TRBD2 (5 bases each). Trimming stripped 8 bases from V and 6 bases from J, with 10 bases between. CDR1 is MNHEY and CDR2 is SVGAGI in the germline V gene. The CDR3 spans 12 residues. CDR3 protein: CASGQGPGELFF. The DNA of the CDR3 is TGTGCCAGCGGTCAGGGACCCGGGGAGCTGTTTTTT.

A note on this clone: This likely reflects a read error, since a far larger clone is one base away. Distinct nucleotide sequences in the sample also encode this CDR3. As DNA, the CDR3 is TGTGCCAGCAGTGGACGGTCAGGACAGGGATACACCTATAGCAATCAGCCCCAGCATTTT. Its protein product is CASSGRSGQGYTYSNQPQHF. The chain employs TRBV6-1 and TRBJ1-5; the match to TRBD1 covers 8 bases. The CDR3 contains 20 residues. V lost 4 bases, J lost 0 bases, and 17 bases stayed unmatched. The germline V gene encodes CDR1 MNHNS and CDR2 SASEGT.

This clone was counted a single time. This chain links TRBV29-1 with TRBJ2-5; 12 bases match TRBD1. V gave up 6 bases and J gave up 5 bases; unmatched junction bases: 10. This CDR3 is built from 15 residues. The germline CDR1 and CDR2 sequences are SQVTM and ANQGSEA. CDR3 amino acids: CSVTGTGGFSETQYF. The CDR3 DNA sequence: TGCAGCGTCACCGGGACAGGGGGCTTCTCGGAGACCCAGTACTTC.

The chain is built from TRBV28 and TRBJ2-2; 10 bases match TRBD1. The V gene's germline CDR1 is MDHEN and CDR2 SYDVKM. The V segment lost 6 bases and the J segment 7 bases; nucleotides outside the gene matches: 8. There are 15 residues in the CDR3. CDR3 DNA: TGTGCCAGCAGGGAAGGACAGGGGGGCAACGGGGAGCTGTTTTTT. It encodes CASREGQGGNGELFF.

The rearrangement links TRBV5-1 to TRBJ2-1; 8 bases match TRBD2. The CDR3 is 15 amino acids. Germline V gene sequence: CDR1 SGHRS, CDR2 YFSETQ. The trim removed 2 bases at V and 8 bases at J, leaving 9 bases unmatched. The CDR3 nucleotides read TGCGCCAGCAGCTTTAACGGGAGGGCAGTCGATGAGCAGTTCTTC. Amino acids: CASSFNGRAVDEQFF.

The genes are TRBV5-4 and TRBJ2-3, with 11 bases matching TRBD2. This CDR3 is 16 amino acids long. CDR1 and CDR2 (germline): SGHNT, YYREEE (reference sequence). Trimming at V came to 2 bases and at J to 0 bases, leaving 2 bases not matched to a gene. The CDR3 loop reads CASSFWTSGSTDTQYF. CDR3 bases: TGTGCCAGCAGCTTCTGGACTAGCGGGAGCACAGATACGCAGTATTTT.